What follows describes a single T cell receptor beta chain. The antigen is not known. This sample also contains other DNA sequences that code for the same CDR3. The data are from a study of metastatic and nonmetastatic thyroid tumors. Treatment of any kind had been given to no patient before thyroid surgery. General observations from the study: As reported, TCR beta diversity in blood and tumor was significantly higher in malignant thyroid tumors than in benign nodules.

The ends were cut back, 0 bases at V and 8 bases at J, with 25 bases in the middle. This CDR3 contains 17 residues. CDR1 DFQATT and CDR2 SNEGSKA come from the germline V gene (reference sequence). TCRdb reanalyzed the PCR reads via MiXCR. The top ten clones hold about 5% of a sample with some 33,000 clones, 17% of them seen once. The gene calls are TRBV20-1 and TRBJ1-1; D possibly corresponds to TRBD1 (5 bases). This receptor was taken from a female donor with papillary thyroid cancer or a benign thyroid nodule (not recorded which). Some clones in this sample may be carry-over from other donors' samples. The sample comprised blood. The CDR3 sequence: CSARDQVRQVRGTEAFF. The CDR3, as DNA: TGCAGTGCTAGAGACCAGGTTCGGCAAGTACGGGGCACCGAAGCTTTCTTT.